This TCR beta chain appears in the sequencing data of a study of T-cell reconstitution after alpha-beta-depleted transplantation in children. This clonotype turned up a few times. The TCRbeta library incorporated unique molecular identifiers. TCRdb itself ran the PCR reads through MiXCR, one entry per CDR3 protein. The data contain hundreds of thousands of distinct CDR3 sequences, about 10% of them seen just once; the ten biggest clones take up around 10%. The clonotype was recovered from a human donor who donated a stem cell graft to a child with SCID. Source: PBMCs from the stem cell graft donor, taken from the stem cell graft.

Here the CDR3 DNA reads TGCAGCTTCGTTAGCCTTTCCTACGAGCAGTACTTC. Encoded protein: CSFVSLSYEQYF. The chain recombines TRBV29-1 with TRBJ2-7; the D is unclear. V gave up 8 bases and J gave up 1 base, with 12 bases separating them. The CDR3 has 12 amino acids. CDR1 and CDR2 from the germline V gene are SQVTM and ANQGSEA.